The 32 T cell receptor delta chains given below trace back to one sample, sequenced in a study of γδ T cells in repeated Plasmodium falciparum infection listed by TCRdb under 2021. Libraries were made using multiplex PCR. These reads were obtained on an Illumina MiSeq. TCRdb processed the public reads again with the CATT caller, after which rows with matching DNA were combined. Here the sample has approximately 90,000 delta-chain clones; 0.98% occur a single time. In total, the top ten clones hold 9.6% of the sample. Vgamma9/Vdelta2+ and Vdelta2-negative gammadelta T cell populations were flow-sorted from peripheral blood mononuclear cells for bulk TCR repertoire analysis. The specimen was gamma-delta T cells from blood. The receptor source for this set is a pool of human donors (malaria-infected and uninfected, not separated).

This clone was counted a few times. This clone may be a read error of a much larger clone one base away. With the J gene uncalled, the V gene is TRDV2. This CDR3 has 17 residues. Germline CDR1 GEAIGNYY, CDR2 EKD. CDR3 protein: CACDTGYSPLGVTGLIF. Here the CDR3 DNA reads TGTGCCTGTGACACCGGATATTCCCCCCTGGGTGTGACAGGGCTCATCTTT.

This clone was observed a handful of times. A read error is likely here: a far larger clone is one base away. Other DNA sequences in this specimen translate into the identical CDR3. This chain connects TRDV2 to TRDJ1, with D perhaps matching TRDD3 (5 bases). Germline matching of the DNA provided the J gene here, since TCRdb leaves it blank. The CDR3 has 17 residues. Germline assignment: CDR1 GEAIGNYY and CDR2 EKD. Trimming stripped 1 base from V and 0 bases from J, with 17 bases between. CDR3 amino acids: CACDTGGDPRYTDKLIF. The DNA of the CDR3 is TGTGCCTGTGACACGGGAGGGGACCCAAGGTACACCGATAAACTCATCTTT.

This clone was observed a few times. A single base is all that separates this from a far larger clone, so a read error is likely. The chain carries TRDV1 and TRDJ2, with TRDD3 matching 11 bases. The J gene was missing in TCRdb and was found by matching the end of the DNA to germline. There are 22 residues in the CDR3. Germline lookup yields CDR1 TSWWSYY and CDR2 QGS. J gave up 8 bases and V 5 bases, and 28 bases lay outside the gene matches. Here the CDR3 reads CALGRPGLPLNVWGIRPAQLFF. As DNA, the CDR3 is TGTGCTCTTGGGAGACCCGGCCTTCCCCTTAACGTTTGGGGGATACGACCGGCACAACTCTTCTTT.

Comments on this clone: This likely stems from a read error, as it lies one base from a far larger clone. Other DNA variants within this sample encode the same CDR3. This chain uses TRDV2 with TRDJ1, with 13 bases aligning to TRDD3. TCRdb lists no J gene, so it was determined here by aligning the DNA to germline. With V trimmed by 3 bases and J by 10 bases, 19 bases remained unmatched. The germline CDR1 and CDR2 sequences are GEAIGNYY and EKD. The CDR3 has 18 amino acids. The CDR3 region is CACDSLLGDTRKELTLIF. CDR3 in DNA: TGTGCCTGTGACTCTTTACTGGGGGATACGCGCAAAGAGCTAACACTCATCTTT.

This clone was counted a few times. The mismatch at residue 11 between this DNA's translation and the TCRdb protein of a much larger clone likely reflects a read error; the protein shown is translated from the DNA. The chain combines TRDV1 with TRDJ1, with D perhaps matching TRDD2 (5 bases). The J gene, missing from TCRdb, was assigned here through DNA to germline matching. CDR3 length: 16 amino acids. From germline, CDR1 is TSWWSYY and CDR2 QGS. Deletions cut 8 bases from V and 3 bases from J, with 22 bases between. As DNA, the CDR3 is TGTGCTCTTCTAAAGGGGTGGCCTTCGGGAGCCGATAAACTCATCTTT. This gives the protein CALLKGWPSGADKLIF.

This clone was counted ten times or more. The translation of this DNA and the TCRdb protein of a much larger clone differ at residue 12, probably owing to a read error; the protein shown here is translated from the DNA. J is TRDJ1 and V is TRAV38-2/DV8; weak D call: TRDD3 (5 bases). CDR1 and CDR2 from the germline V gene are TSESDYY and QEAYKQQN. This CDR3 is 16 amino acids long. V lost 0 bases to trimming and J lost 7 bases, with 19 bases between them. The CDR3 nucleotides are TGTGCTTATAGGAGCGCGCCCTTATCCTGGGCCGGTAAACTCATCTTT. It codes for CAYRSAPLSWAGKLIF.

Ten or more counts support this clone. The protein TCRdb gives is from a much larger clone and does not agree with this DNA's translation at residue 5, likely a read error; the protein shown here comes from the DNA. This chain links TRDV2 with TRDJ1, with 7 nucleotides matching TRDD3. Germline loops: CDR1 GEAIGNYY, CDR2 EKD. After removal of 3 bases from V and 2 bases from J, the junction contained 8 bases not matched to a gene. The CDR3 totals 15 residues. DNA for the CDR3: TGTGCCTGTGACGCAGTGGGGATAAGTACCGATAAACTCATCTTT. Its translation is CACDAVGISTDKLIF.

A few counts support this clone. The likely explanation is a read error, given a far larger clone one base away. Other DNA variants within this sample encode the same CDR3. The rearrangement joins TRDV2 to TRDJ1; unclear D gene. The CDR3 is 16 residues long. In germline, CDR1 is GEAIGNYY, CDR2 EKD. The CDR3 here is CACDTVVRSPGDKLIF. DNA for the CDR3: TGCGCCTGTGACACCGTGGTCCGATCACCAGGCGATAAACTCATCTTT.

Relative to its sample, this clone is medium-sized. At the DNA level, this CDR3 is encoded by other sequences in the same sample as well. The chain combines TRDV2 with TRDJ3; D possibly corresponds to TRDD3 (5 bases). The CDR3 extends over 17 amino acids. With 3 bases removed from V and 3 bases from J, the gap between germline ends came to 14 bases. Germline V gene data show CDR1 as GEAIGNYY and CDR2 as EKD. The chain's CDR3 is CACDRPGKSWDTRQMFF. The CDR3 DNA is TGTGCCTGTGACCGACCGGGGAAGAGCTGGGACACCCGACAGATGTTTTTC.

Comment on this clone: A read error is the likely source, as a far larger clone sits one nucleotide away. The sample has other DNA sequences that encode this CDR3 too. V is TRDV1 and J is TRDJ1, with 9 bases matching TRDD3. The germline V gene encodes CDR1 TSWWSYY and CDR2 QGS. This CDR3 contains 19 residues. The CDR3: CALGESPIGGDTSTDKLIF. The CDR3 nucleotides read TGTGCCCTTGGGGAATCGCCAATCGGGGGGGATACATCCACCGATAAACTCATCTTT.

This clone was counted between two and nine times. TCRdb attributes to this sequence the protein of a much larger clone, which differs from the DNA translation at residue 3; a read error is likely, and the protein displayed is translated from the DNA. The chain employs TRDV2 and TRDJ3; D might be TRDD3 (6 bases). TCRdb carries no J gene annotation; the J gene was assigned here by matching the DNA with germline. This CDR3 is built from 19 residues. Per the germline V gene, CDR1 is GEAIGNYY and CDR2 is EKD. CDR3 sequence: CARDTVGGESSWDTRQMFF. The CDR3 region has the DNA TGTGCCCGTGACACCGTTGGGGGGGAAAGCTCCTGGGACACCCGACAGATGTTTTTC.

This clone turned up a few times. With only one base between it and a far larger clone, this is likely a read error. Other DNA sequences in this sample translate to the same CDR3. The chain carries TRDV2 and TRDJ1; 7 bases map to TRDD3. The J gene is not listed in TCRdb, so it was assigned here from a DNA match to germline. CDR1 is GEAIGNYY and CDR2 is EKD in the germline V gene. Trimming at V came to 4 bases and at J to 3 bases, leaving 19 bases not matched to a gene. CDR3 length equals 18 residues. In DNA form, the CDR3 reads TGTGCCTGTGATACGATTTCAATGGGGGAAAAAGGATCCGATAAACTCATCTTT. Residues: CACDTISMGEKGSDKLIF.

This clone was detected only a few times. TCRdb records a much larger clone's protein for this DNA, with a difference at residue 22 that likely arises from a read error; the protein given is the translation of the DNA. The gene calls are TRDV1 and TRDJ1; 7 bases line up with TRDD2. The J gene is not listed in TCRdb, so it was assigned here from a DNA match to germline. CDR1 TSWWSYY and CDR2 QGS come from the germline V gene. The CDR3 contains 25 residues. Here the CDR3 DNA reads TGTGCTCTTGGGGAACAACCTGTACTAACTTTCCTACACGTACTGGTTGATTGGTACACCGATAGACTCATCTTT. Amino acids: CALGEQPVLTFLHVLVDWYTDRLIF.

A note on this clone: The TCRdb protein, from a much larger clone, departs from this DNA's translation at residue 15, likely by read error; the protein shown derives from the DNA. The chain combines TRDV1 with TRDJ1; TRDD3 might be the D (6 bases). The J gene was missing in TCRdb and was found by matching the end of the DNA to germline. Germline loops: CDR1 TSWWSYY, CDR2 QGS. Trimming pared 0 bases from V and 9 bases from J, leaving 26 bases between. The CDR3 runs to 18 residues. CDR3 nucleotide sequence: TGTGCTCTTGGGGAACTAGTTTCCCTCACCGGGGGACGAGATGAACTCATCTTT. Protein sequence: CALGELVSLTGGRDELIF.

In the case of this clone: The translation of this DNA and the TCRdb protein of a much larger clone differ at residue 13, probably owing to a read error; the protein shown here is translated from the DNA. The chain recombines TRDV1 with TRDJ1; D not certain. This CDR3 region has 14 residues. CDR1 and CDR2 from the germline V gene are TSWWSYY and QGS. This chain's CDR3 is CALGAFSNTDKLTF. The CDR3 DNA reads as TGTGCTCTTGGGGCCTTTTCGAACACCGATAAACTCACCTTT.

In its sample, this clone was seen a few times. A far larger clone is one nucleotide away, so this likely arose from a read error. Other DNA sequences in this specimen translate into the identical CDR3. This chain connects TRDV2 to TRDJ1; 8 bases map to TRDD3. No J gene was available from TCRdb, and it was assigned here by a germline match of the DNA. The V gene's germline CDR1 is GEAIGNYY and CDR2 EKD. The junction had 20 bases not matched to a gene; V was cut back by 3 bases and J by 6 bases. The CDR3 is 18 amino acids. The CDR3, as DNA: TGTGCCTGTGACCCCTTAGGGGAGGCGACTGGGGGCTCTCATAAACTCATCTTT. Its translation: CACDPLGEATGGSHKLIF.

About this clone: With only one base between it and a far larger clone, this is likely a read error. This sample also contains other DNA sequences that code for the same CDR3. The V gene call reads TRDV2; no J gene was called; whether TRDD3, the table's D call, matches the DNA was not checked. This CDR3 has 18 amino acids. The germline CDR1 and CDR2 sequences are GEAIGNYY and EKD. CDR3 protein: CACDTILGDPRYTDKLIF. DNA for the CDR3: TGTGCCTGTGACACCATCCTGGGGGACCCCCGGTACACCGATAAACTCATCTTC.

Details on this clone: A read error is the likely source, as a far larger clone sits one nucleotide away. Other DNA sequences in this specimen translate into the identical CDR3. This chain uses TRDV2 with TRDJ1; tentatively, D is TRDD3 (6 bases). The J gene, not given by TCRdb, was assigned here from a germline match of the nucleotide sequence. Germline values: CDR1 GEAIGNYY, CDR2 EKD. The length of the CDR3 is 16 residues. The CDR3 bases are TGCGCCTGTGATCCCCTTGGTGGGGGTCACACCGATAAACTCATCTTT. Translated, it gives CACDPLGGGHTDKLIF.

This clone was seen a handful of times. The mismatch at residue 3 between this DNA's translation and the TCRdb protein of a much larger clone likely reflects a read error; the protein shown is translated from the DNA. This chain uses TRDV1 with TRDJ1, with TRDD3 matching 13 bases. No J gene is reported in TCRdb; it was inferred here by comparing the DNA with germline. The CDR3 loop spans 20 amino acids. Per germline, CDR1 TSWWSYY and CDR2 QGS. CDR3 sequence (DNA): TGTGCTTTTGGGGATCTCATTTCGTACTGGGGGATACGGCACACCGATAAACTCATCTTT. Its protein product is CAFGDLISYWGIRHTDKLIF.

Concerning this clone: The protein that TCRdb holds for this DNA derives from a much larger clone and differs from the translated DNA at residue 7, which likely indicates a read error; the protein shown here is translated from the DNA. This chain links TRDV2 with TRDJ3; 9 nucleotides agree with TRDD3. As TCRdb names no J gene, one was assigned here on the basis of a DNA match to germline. Trimming at V came to 0 bases and at J to 0 bases, leaving 8 bases not matched to a gene. Germline V gene data show CDR1 as GEAIGNYY and CDR2 as EKD. The CDR3 covers 20 residues. In DNA form, the CDR3 reads TGTGCCTGTGACACCGTACCGGGGGATACCGACTCCTGGGACACCCGACAGATGTTTTTC. Protein: CACDTVPGDTDSWDTRQMFF.

A word on this clone: The translation of this DNA and the TCRdb protein of a much larger clone differ at residue 11, probably owing to a read error; the protein shown here is translated from the DNA. The V gene call is TRDV1, and the J gene call is absent. The CDR3 loop spans 13 amino acids. From germline, CDR1 is TSWWSYY and CDR2 QGS. This CDR3 is CALRFPYTDKPIF. The DNA for the CDR3 is TGTGCTCTTAGATTCCCATACACCGATAAACCCATCTTT.

This clone was picked up a small number of times. The protein TCRdb lists belongs to a much larger clone and differs from this DNA's translation at residue 7, which points to a read error; the protein shown is made from the DNA. The chain has TRDV2 and TRDJ1, with a possible D match to TRDD3 (6 bases). In the absence of a J gene in TCRdb, the DNA was matched to germline to assign it here. CDR3 length: 15 amino acids. V dropped 0 bases and J dropped 4 bases, with 14 bases sitting between them. Germline lookup yields CDR1 GEAIGNYY and CDR2 EKD. The CDR3 DNA reads TGTGCCTGTGACACCGTGTGGGATAGGGGCGATAAACTCATCTTT. This sequence encodes CACDTVWDRGDKLIF.

In regard to this clone: TCRdb lists the protein of a much larger clone for this DNA, which differs at residue 12, so this is likely a read error; the protein given here is translated from the DNA itself. The J gene is TRDJ1, the V gene TRDV2; TRDD3 agrees at 7 bases. The J gene was missing in TCRdb and was found by matching the end of the DNA to germline. V was pared by 4 bases and J by 9 bases, with 16 bases of the junction left unmatched. CDR1 and CDR2 (germline): GEAIGNYY, EKD. This CDR3 comprises 15 residues. CDR3 sequence reads: CACDCVAGDWGELIF. The CDR3 DNA follows: TGTGCCTGTGATTGCGTGGCGGGAGACTGGGGCGAACTCATCTTT.

About this clone: TCRdb assigns this DNA the protein of a much larger clone, which departs from its translation at residue 9; this likely reflects a read error, and the protein shown comes from translating the DNA. V is TRDV2 and J is TRDJ1; 9 bases map to TRDD3. The J gene, absent from TCRdb, was called here by matching the DNA to germline. The germline V gene encodes CDR1 GEAIGNYY and CDR2 EKD. CDR3 length: 16 residues. V gave up 3 bases and J gave up 2 bases; unmatched junction bases: 9. In DNA form, the CDR3 reads TGTGCCTGTGACGTTCTGGGGGATTCTGGGACCGATAAACTCATCTTT. It specifies CACDVLGDSGTDKLIF.

This clone is labeled medium-sized. Other DNA sequences within the sample encode an identical CDR3. The chain combines TRDV1 with TRDJ1; tentative D call: TRDD3 (5 bases). The CDR3 is made up of 15 amino acids. V shed 0 bases and J shed 2 bases, with 10 bases lying between them. Germline V gene lookup returns CDR1 TSWWSYY and CDR2 QGS. This chain's CDR3 is CALGELTGGTDKLIF. The CDR3 nucleotides are TGTGCTCTTGGGGAACTTACCGGGGGTACCGATAAACTCATCTTT.

This clone was seen a few times. One base separates it from a far larger clone, so it is likely a read error. This same CDR3 is encoded by further DNA sequences in the sample. V and J are TRDV1 and TRDJ1; TRDD3 might be the D (5 bases). V lost 1 base, J lost 0 bases, and 21 bases lay in between. The CDR3 sequence is 19 residues long. CDR1 is TSWWSYY and CDR2 is QGS in the germline V gene. CDR3 residues: CALGEPLVLGELNTDKLIF. The CDR3 nucleotides read TGTGCTCTTGGGGAACCCCTCGTCTTAGGGGAGCTCAACACCGATAAACTCATCTTT.

About this clone: A far larger clone lies a single base away; this is likely a read error. Other DNA sequences of this sample code for an identical CDR3. V gene TRDV1 combines with J gene TRDJ1, with TRDD3 identical over 10 bases. TCRdb carries no J gene annotation; the J gene was assigned here by matching the DNA with germline. Germline V lookup: CDR1 TSWWSYY, CDR2 QGS. The CDR3 has 23 amino acids. The CDR3 is CALGEVLAPLGGYPGPYTDKLIF. CDR3 DNA: TGTGCTCTCGGGGAAGTTCTGGCTCCCCTTGGGGGATACCCTGGGCCCTACACCGATAAACTCATCTTT.

This clone was counted many times. This DNA's translation and the protein TCRdb lists, from a much larger clone, do not match at residue 10, likely due to a read error; the protein shown is translated from the DNA. The chain combines TRDV2 with TRDJ1; D possibly corresponds to TRDD2 (6 bases). TCRdb does not report a J gene; here it was assigned by matching the DNA to germline references. The germline V gene encodes CDR1 GEAIGNYY and CDR2 EKD. Trimming took off 2 bases at V and 0 bases at J, with 24 bases between the two ends. This CDR3 region has 19 residues. The CDR3 bases are TGTGCCTGTGACAACTCCTACGCGGCTGTCCATAAAGACACCGATAAACTCATCTTT. This encodes CACDNSYAAVHKDTDKLIF.

A remark on this clone: The protein recorded in TCRdb matches a much larger clone and deviates from this DNA's translation at residue 10, suggesting a read error; the protein here is obtained by translating the DNA. The chain has TRDV2 and TRDJ1, with 7 positions matching TRDD3. Since TCRdb gives no J gene, matching the DNA to germline was used here to assign it. The germline V gene encodes CDR1 GEAIGNYY and CDR2 EKD. The CDR3 is 21 amino acids. The V gene end was trimmed by 0 bases and the J gene end by 1 base; junction bases not matched to a gene: 22. The CDR3 nucleotides read TGTGCCTGTGACACCGTTCTACTGGGGAATAAAAGGGGTCGGAGCACCGATAAACTCATCTTT. It translates to CACDTVLLGNKRGRSTDKLIF.

Remarks on this clone: Translating this DNA gives a protein that differs at residue 14 from the TCRdb one, which belongs to a much larger clone; a read error is likely, and the protein shown is this translation. The chain carries TRDV1 and TRDJ2; D ambiguous. Germline CDR1 is TSWWSYY and CDR2 is QGS. This CDR3 spans 23 amino acids. Trimming left V 6 bases short and J 0 bases short, with 35 bases between. The CDR3 is CALGIPSIYPRFPSSSLTAQLFF. The CDR3 nucleotides are TGTGCTCTTGGTATCCCCTCGATCTACCCGAGATTCCCCTCGTCCTCTTTGACAGCACAACTCTTCTTT.

About this clone: The amino acid sequence in TCRdb belongs to a much larger clone and departs from this DNA's translation at residue 8, likely a sequencing read error; the sequence shown is translated from the DNA. This chain links TRDV2 with TRDJ1, with D possibly TRDD3 on 6 matching bases. The J gene was missing in TCRdb and was found by matching the end of the DNA to germline. The CDR3 loop spans 19 amino acids. Germline V gene sequence: CDR1 GEAIGNYY, CDR2 EKD. The V end lost 1 base, the J end lost 0 bases, and 23 bases lay between the germline ends. The CDR3 spells CACDTGSCTGLLYTDKLIF. DNA for the CDR3: TGTGCCTGTGACACGGGATCCTGCACTGGGCTACTTTACACCGATAAACTCATCTTT.

The table lists this clone with a few counts. TCRdb's protein, taken from a much larger clone, differs from this DNA's translation at residue 11, likely owing to a read error; the protein displayed comes from the DNA. The CDR3 sequence: CAFSVQDWGINHSATVFYTDKLIF. CDR3 in DNA: TGTGCCTTTTCAGTTCAAGACTGGGGGATAAACCACTCCGCTACAGTATTCTACACCGATAAACTCATCTTT. The chain carries TRDV3 and TRDJ1, with 11 bases aligning to TRDD3. TCRdb leaves out the J gene; it was filled in here by matching the DNA to germline. The CDR3 covers 24 residues. The V segment lost 2 bases and the J segment 0 bases; nucleotides outside the gene matches: 32. Per germline, CDR1 TVYSNPD and CDR2 GDNSRS (reference sequence).